One T cell receptor (beta chain) is described in this entry. The data were obtained in a study of control samples from healthy donors and cancer patients. Only in-frame clones appear in the TCRdb table, and some are missing; sequencing was by immunoSEQ multiplex PCR. The data contain approximately 89,000 clones, about 89% of them seen just once; the ten biggest clones take up more than 20%. Sequencing was performed on blood. The clonotype was recovered from a man younger than 45 in good health.

The CDR3 is CASGEPGRGTGELFF. In DNA, the CDR3 is TGCGCCAGCGGAGAGCCCGGCCGGGGCACCGGGGAGCTGTTTTTT. The V and J genes are TRBV5-1 and TRBJ2-2, with D possibly TRBD2 on 5 matching bases. This CDR3 region has 15 residues. Deletions cut 7 bases from V and 4 bases from J, with 17 bases between. CDR1 SGHRS and CDR2 YFSETQ come from the germline V gene.